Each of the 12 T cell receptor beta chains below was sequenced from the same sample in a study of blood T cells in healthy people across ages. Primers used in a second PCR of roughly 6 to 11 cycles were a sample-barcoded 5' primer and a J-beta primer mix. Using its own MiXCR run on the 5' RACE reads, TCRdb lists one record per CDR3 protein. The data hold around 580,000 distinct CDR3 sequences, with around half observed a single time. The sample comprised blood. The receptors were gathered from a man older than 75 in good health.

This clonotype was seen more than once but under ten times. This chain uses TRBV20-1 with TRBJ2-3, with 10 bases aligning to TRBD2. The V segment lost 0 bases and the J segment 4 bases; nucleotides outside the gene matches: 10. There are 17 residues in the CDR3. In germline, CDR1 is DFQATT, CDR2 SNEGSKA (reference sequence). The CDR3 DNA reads TGCAGTGCTAGAGACCTCCCGGTAGCGGGAGGACCAGATACGCAGTATTTT. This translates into CSARDLPVAGGPDTQYF.

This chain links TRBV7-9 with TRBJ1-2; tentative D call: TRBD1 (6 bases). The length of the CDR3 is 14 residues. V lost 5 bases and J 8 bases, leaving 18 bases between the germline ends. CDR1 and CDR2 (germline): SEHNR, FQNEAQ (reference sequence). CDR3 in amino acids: CASSRGGPTPGYTF. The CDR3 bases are TGTGCCAGCAGCCGAGGGGGTCCAACCCCCGGCTACACCTTC.

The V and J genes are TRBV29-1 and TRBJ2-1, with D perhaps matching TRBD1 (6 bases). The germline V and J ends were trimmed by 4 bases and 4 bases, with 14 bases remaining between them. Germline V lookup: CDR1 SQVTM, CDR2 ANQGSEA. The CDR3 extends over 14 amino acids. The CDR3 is CSVVPRGPYNEQFF. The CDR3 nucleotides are TGCAGCGTTGTGCCCAGGGGCCCATACAATGAGCAGTTCTTC.

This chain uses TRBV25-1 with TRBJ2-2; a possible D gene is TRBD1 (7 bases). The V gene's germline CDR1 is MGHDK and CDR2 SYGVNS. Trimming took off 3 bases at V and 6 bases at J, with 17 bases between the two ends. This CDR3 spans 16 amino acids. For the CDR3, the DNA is TGTGCCAGCAGTGATCGTCCCCCAGGGGGGCCCGGGGAGCTGTTTTTT. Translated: CASSDRPPGGPGELFF.

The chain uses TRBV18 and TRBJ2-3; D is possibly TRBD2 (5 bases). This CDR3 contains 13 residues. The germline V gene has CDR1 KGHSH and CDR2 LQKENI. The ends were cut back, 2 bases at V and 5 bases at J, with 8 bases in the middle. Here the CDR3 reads CASSPSREDTQYF. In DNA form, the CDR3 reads TGTGCCAGCTCACCATCGAGGGAAGATACGCAGTATTTT. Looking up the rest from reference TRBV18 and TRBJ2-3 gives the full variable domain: NAGVMQNPRHLVRRRGQEARLRCSPMKGHSHVYWYRQLPEEGLKFMVYLQKENIIDESGMPKERFSAEFPKEGPSILRIQQVVRGDSAAYFCASSPSREDTQYFGPGTRLTVL.

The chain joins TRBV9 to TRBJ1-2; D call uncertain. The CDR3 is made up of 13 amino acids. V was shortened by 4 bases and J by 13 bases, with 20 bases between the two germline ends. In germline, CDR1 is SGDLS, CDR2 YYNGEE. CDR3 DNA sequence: TGTGCCAGCAGCCCTGGAACAACCCTTTCTCGCACCTTC. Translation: CASSPGTTLSRTF.

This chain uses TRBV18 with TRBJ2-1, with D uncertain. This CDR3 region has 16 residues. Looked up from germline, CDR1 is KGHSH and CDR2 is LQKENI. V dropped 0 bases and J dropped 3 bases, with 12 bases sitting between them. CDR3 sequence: CASSPPSWPLYNEQFF. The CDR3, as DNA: TGTGCCAGCTCACCACCTTCTTGGCCGCTCTACAATGAGCAGTTCTTC.

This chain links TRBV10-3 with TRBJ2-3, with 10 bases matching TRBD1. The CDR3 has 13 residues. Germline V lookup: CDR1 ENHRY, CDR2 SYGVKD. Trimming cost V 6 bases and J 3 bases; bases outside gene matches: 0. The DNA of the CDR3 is TGTGCCATCAGGGGACAGGGGACAGATACGCAGTATTTT. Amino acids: CAIRGQGTDTQYF.

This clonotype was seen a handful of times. CDR3 amino acids: CASSRAGLAGVRGFEQYF. DNA of the CDR3: TGCGCCAGCAGCCGGGCGGGACTAGCGGGAGTTCGGGGCTTCGAGCAGTACTTC. The rearrangement joins TRBV4-1 to TRBJ2-4, with 14 nucleotides matching TRBD2. The end of the DNA is better explained by TRBJ2-7, so the J call may be wrong. CDR1 MGHRA and CDR2 YSYEKL come from the germline V gene. This CDR3 contains 18 residues.

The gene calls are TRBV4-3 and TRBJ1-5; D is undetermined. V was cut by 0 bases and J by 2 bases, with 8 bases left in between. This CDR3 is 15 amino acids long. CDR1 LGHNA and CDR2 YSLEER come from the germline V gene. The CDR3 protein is CASSQEARGNQPQHF. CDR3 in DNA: TGCGCCAGCAGCCAAGAGGCGAGGGGCAATCAGCCCCAGCATTTT.

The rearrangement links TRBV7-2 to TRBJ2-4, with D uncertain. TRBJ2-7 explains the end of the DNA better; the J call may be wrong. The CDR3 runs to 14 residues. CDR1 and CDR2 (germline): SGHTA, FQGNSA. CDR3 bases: TGTGCCAGCAGCTTAGCGATTAGCTCCTACGAGCAGTACTTC. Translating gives CASSLAISSYEQYF.

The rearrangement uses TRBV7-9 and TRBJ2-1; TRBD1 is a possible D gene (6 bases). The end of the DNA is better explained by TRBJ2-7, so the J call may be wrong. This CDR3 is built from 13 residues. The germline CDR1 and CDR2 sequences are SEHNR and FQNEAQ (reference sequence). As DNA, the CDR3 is TGTGCCAGCAGCTTTGGCAGGGGCGGCGAGCAGTACTTC. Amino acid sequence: CASSFGRGGEQYF.